This record concerns one T cell receptor beta chain sequence. This sample was included in a study of blood T cell repertoires in COVID-19. Data came from immunoSEQ multiplex PCR; TCRdb stores just in-frame clones and leaves some out. Found here are 28,000 or so clones, about 83% of them singletons; the top ten hold 65% to 80%. CDR1 is MDHEN and CDR2 is SYDVKM in the germline V gene. This CDR3 has 11 amino acids. V was pared by 8 bases and J by 1 base, with 5 bases between. This sequence originates from a man in his 70s with acute or convalescent COVID-19. Sequences were obtained from peripheral blood. The chain has TRBV28 and TRBJ1-1; no clear D gene. The DNA of the CDR3 is TGTGCCAGCGGAGAGAACACTGAAGCTTTCTTT. Translated: CASGENTEAFF.